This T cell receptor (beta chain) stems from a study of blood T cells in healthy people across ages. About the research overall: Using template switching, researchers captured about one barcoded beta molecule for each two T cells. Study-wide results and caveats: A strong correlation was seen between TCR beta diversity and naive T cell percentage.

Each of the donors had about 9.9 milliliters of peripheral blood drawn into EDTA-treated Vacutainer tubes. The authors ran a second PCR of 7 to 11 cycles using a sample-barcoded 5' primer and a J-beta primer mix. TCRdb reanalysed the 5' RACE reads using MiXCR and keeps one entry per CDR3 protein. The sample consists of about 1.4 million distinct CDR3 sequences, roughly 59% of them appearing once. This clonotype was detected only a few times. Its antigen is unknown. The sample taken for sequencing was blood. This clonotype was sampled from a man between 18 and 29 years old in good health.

The chain's CDR3 is CATSRDLLGSGGVYEQYF. In DNA, the CDR3 is TGTGCCACCAGCAGAGATCTCCTCGGTAGCGGGGGGGTTTACGAGCAGTACTTC. This rearrangement joins TRBV15 to TRBJ2-7; TRBD2 matches at 11 bases. Trimming took 0 bases from V and 4 from J; bases not matched to a gene: 11. This CDR3 is built from 18 residues. In germline, CDR1 is LNHNV, CDR2 YYDKDF (reference sequence).